This entry features one T cell receptor (beta chain) sequence. This record belongs to a study of T cell changes during pregnancy in multiple sclerosis. Sequenced by immunoSEQ multiplex PCR; TCRdb stores in-frame clones only, minus some. The table records around 100,000 clones, 85% to 95% of them present only once. Material: peripheral blood, obtained after pregnancy. This TCR came from a female donor with multiple sclerosis, enrolled in a pregnancy study.

The CDR3 sequence: CASSLSLMGGEQYF. The CDR3 DNA is TGCGCCAGCAGCTTATCGCTAATGGGGGGCGAGCAGTACTTC. This rearrangement joins TRBV5-1 to TRBJ2-7, with D possibly TRBD2 on 6 matching bases. Germline V gene data show CDR1 as SGHRS and CDR2 as YFSETQ. The CDR3 loop spans 14 amino acids. V lost 2 bases and J 6 bases, leaving 15 bases between the germline ends. Drawing the rest from reference TRBV5-1 and TRBJ2-7, the complete variable domain is KAGVTQTPRYLIKTRGQQVTLSCSPISGHRSVSWYQQTPGQGLQFLFEYFSETQRNKGNFPGRFSGRQFSNSRSEMNVSTLELGDSALYLCASSLSLMGGEQYFGPGTRLTVT.